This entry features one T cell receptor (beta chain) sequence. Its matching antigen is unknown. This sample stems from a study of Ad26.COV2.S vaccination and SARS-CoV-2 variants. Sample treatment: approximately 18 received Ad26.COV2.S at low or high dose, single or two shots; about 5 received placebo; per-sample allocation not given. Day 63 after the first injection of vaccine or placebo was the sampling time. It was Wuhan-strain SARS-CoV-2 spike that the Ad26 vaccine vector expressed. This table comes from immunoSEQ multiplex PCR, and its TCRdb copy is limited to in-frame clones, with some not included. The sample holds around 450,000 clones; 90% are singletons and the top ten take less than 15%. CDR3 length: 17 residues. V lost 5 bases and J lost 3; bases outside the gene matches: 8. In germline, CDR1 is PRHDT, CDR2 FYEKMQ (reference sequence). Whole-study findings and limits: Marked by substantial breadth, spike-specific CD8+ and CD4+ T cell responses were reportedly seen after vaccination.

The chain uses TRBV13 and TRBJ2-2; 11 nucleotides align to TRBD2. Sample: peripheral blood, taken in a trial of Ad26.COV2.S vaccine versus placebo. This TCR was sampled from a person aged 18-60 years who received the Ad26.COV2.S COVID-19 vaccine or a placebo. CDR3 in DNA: TGTGCCAGCAGCGCGGGAGAACTAGCGGGGGACACCGGGGAGCTGTTTTTT. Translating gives CASSAGELAGDTGELFF.